This T cell receptor (beta chain) was recovered during a study of CD8 T cells in ankylosing spondylitis. Findings of the study overall: Prior literature has documented some motif variants in synovial fluid and blood from reactive arthritis. From matched ankylosing spondylitis synovial fluid, disease-linked clones were reportedly recovered at significantly enriched levels. There was a TCR beta motif, made of several highly homologous variants, that appeared characteristic of ankylosing spondylitis blood.

In germline, CDR1 is SGHRS, CDR2 YFSETQ. There are 14 residues in the CDR3. After removal of 5 bases from V and 3 bases from J, the junction contained 7 bases not matched to a gene. Quantitative 5'-RACE was performed with molecular barcodes, and it yielded the TCR beta libraries. TCRdb re-analysed the 5' RACE reads in MiXCR, keeping a single row per CDR3 protein. Here the sample spans 350,000 to 550,000 distinct CDR3 sequences, roughly a quarter being singletons. This clonotype was seen a few times. Its target is not known. The sample comprised blood, either unsorted or a sorted T cell fraction (not recorded which). The source is a male donor with ankylosing spondylitis. This chain uses TRBV5-1 with TRBJ1-1; 7 nucleotides line up with TRBD1. Here the CDR3 DNA reads TGCGCCAGCAGTAAGACAGGGTGGGACACTGAAGCTTTCTTT. Amino acid sequence: CASSKTGWDTEAFF. The whole variable domain, filled in from reference TRBV5-1 and TRBJ1-1, reads KAGVTQTPRYLIKTRGQQVTLSCSPISGHRSVSWYQQTPGQGLQFLFEYFSETQRNKGNFPGRFSGRQFSNSRSEMNVSTLELGDSALYLCASSKTGWDTEAFFGQGTRLTVV.